Reported below is one T cell receptor beta chain. The antigen is unknown. The data belong to a study of Ad26.COV2.S vaccination and SARS-CoV-2 variants. Overall study: Into the muscle, Ad26.COV2.S was dosed once or twice, 56 days apart. Study-wide findings and caveats: Breadth and depth estimates from TCRs may understate total T cell responses.

The protocol was immunoSEQ multiplex PCR, while the TCRdb copy is restricted to in-frame clones and leaves out a portion. The sample has some 480,000 clones, 87% seen once; the top ten hold roughly 13%. Treatment noted: roughly 20 received Ad26.COV2.S at low or high dose, single or two shots; about 5 received placebo; per-sample allocation not given. Sampling happened 63 days after the first vaccine or placebo injection. This CDR3 is 13 amino acids long. V was clipped by 5 bases and J by 1 base; unmatched bases: 4. CDR1 and CDR2 (germline): GTSNPN, SVGIG (reference sequence). The chain is built from TRBV30 and TRBJ1-1; TRBD1 aligns across 7 bases. The sequencing here drew on peripheral blood, taken in a trial of Ad26.COV2.S vaccine versus placebo. The sequence came from a person between 18 and 60 years old who received the Ad26.COV2.S COVID-19 vaccine or a placebo. CDR3 region: CAWQGQPNTEAFF. CDR3 nucleotide sequence: TGTGCCTGGCAGGGACAGCCGAACACTGAAGCTTTCTTT.